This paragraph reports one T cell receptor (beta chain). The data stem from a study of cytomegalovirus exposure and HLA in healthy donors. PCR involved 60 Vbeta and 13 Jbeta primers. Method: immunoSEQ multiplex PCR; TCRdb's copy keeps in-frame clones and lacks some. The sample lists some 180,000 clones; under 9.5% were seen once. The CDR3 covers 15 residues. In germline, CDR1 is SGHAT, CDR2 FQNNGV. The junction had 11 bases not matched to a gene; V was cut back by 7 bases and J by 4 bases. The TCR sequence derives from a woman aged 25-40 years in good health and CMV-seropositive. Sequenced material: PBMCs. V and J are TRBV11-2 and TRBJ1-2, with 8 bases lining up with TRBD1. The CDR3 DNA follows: TGTGCCAGCACACTCTCAGGGGGCGCCAGCTATGGCTACACCTTC. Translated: CASTLSGGASYGYTF.